One sample yielded the 21 T cell receptor beta chains listed below, sequenced in a study of blood T cell repertoires in COVID-19. Here immunoSEQ multiplex PCR was the method, and the copy in TCRdb shows in-frame clones only, minus some. The sample shows under 200,000 clones, about three quarters of them seen only once. Material for sequencing was peripheral blood. These receptor sequences come from a man aged 65-85 years with acute or convalescent COVID-19.

The sample holds a few counts of this clone. This sequence joins TRBV2 and TRBJ1-4, with 7 bases fitting TRBD1. V was clipped by 6 bases and J by 8 bases; unmatched bases: 12. This CDR3 contains 15 residues. Per the germline V gene, CDR1 is SNHLY and CDR2 is FYNNEI. The CDR3 DNA reads TGTGCCAGCAGGGAGACAGGGTTCGGAATCGAAAAACTGTTTTTT. This translates into CASRETGFGIEKLFF.

The gene calls are TRBV5-1 and TRBJ2-6; 7 positions match TRBD1. Looked up from germline, CDR1 is SGHRS and CDR2 is YFSETQ. This CDR3 region has 19 residues. Trimming removed 4 bases from V and 0 bases from J; junction bases left unmatched: 13. DNA for the CDR3: TGCGCCAGCAGCAGGATCCCCGGGACAGTGGTCTCTGGGGCCAACGTCCTGACTTTC. It codes for CASSRIPGTVVSGANVLTF.

The chain recombines TRBV2 with TRBJ2-7; TRBD1 might be the D (5 bases). V was clipped by 3 bases and J by 3 bases, with 15 bases between them. Germline V gene sequence: CDR1 SNHLY, CDR2 FYNNEI. The CDR3 spans 15 residues. The CDR3 reads CASSEAGSFNYEQYF. CDR3 in DNA: TGTGCCAGCAGTGAGGCAGGGTCCTTCAACTACGAGCAGTACTTC.

The chain recombines TRBV9 with TRBJ1-4; 7 bases match TRBD1. The junction had 9 bases not matched to a gene; V was cut back by 4 bases and J by 6 bases. Germline loops: CDR1 SGDLS, CDR2 YYNGEE. The CDR3 is 15 amino acids. DNA for the CDR3: TGTGCCAGCAGCCCGGGACAGCCCTCGGATGAAAAACTGTTTTTT. It codes for CASSPGQPSDEKLFF.

This clone has only one observation. V usage is TRBV4-2 and J usage is TRBJ2-5, with D possibly being TRBD2 (5 bases). CDR1 is LGHNA and CDR2 is YNFKEQ in the germline V gene. V was pared by 2 bases and J by 3 bases, with 7 bases between. This CDR3 comprises 13 residues. The CDR3 nucleotides are TGTGCCAGCAGCCAACCCGGGGAAGAGACCCAGTACTTC. Protein: CASSQPGEETQYF.

This clone showed up just a few times. The rearrangement links TRBV27 to TRBJ1-2, with TRBD1 identical over 11 bases. The V gene's germline CDR1 is MNHEY and CDR2 SMNVEV (reference sequence). V lost 4 bases to trimming and J lost 8 bases; unmatched junction nucleotides: 3. There are 13 residues in the CDR3. The CDR3 nucleotides are TGTGCCAGCAGTTACGGGACAGGGGGAGGCTACACCTTC. Protein sequence: CASSYGTGGGYTF.

This chain links TRBV19 with TRBJ2-3; the match to TRBD1 covers 7 bases. Germline V gives CDR1 LNHDA, CDR2 SQIVND (reference sequence). V was pared by 2 bases and J by 7 bases, with 15 bases of the junction left unmatched. The CDR3 length is 17 residues. The DNA of the CDR3 is TGTGCCAGTAGTATAACTTTTTGGGACAGACCCACGAATACGCAGTATTTT. Protein product: CASSITFWDRPTNTQYF.

The chain carries TRBV7-2 and TRBJ2-7, with 10 bases identical to TRBD1. V trimming: 5 bases; J trimming: 6 bases; junction bases outside the gene matches: 7. The V gene's germline CDR1 is SGHTA and CDR2 FQGNSA. The CDR3 extends over 14 amino acids. The CDR3 spells CASSPEGTGVEQYF. For the CDR3, the DNA is TGTGCCAGCAGCCCCGAAGGGACAGGGGTCGAGCAGTACTTC.

The chain employs TRBV5-6 and TRBJ1-4, with TRBD1 identical over 8 bases. The V gene's germline CDR1 is SGHDT and CDR2 YYEEEE. V lost 1 base and J lost 6; bases outside the gene matches: 5. This CDR3 comprises 15 residues. The CDR3 DNA sequence: TGTGCCAGCAGCTTGACCGGGACAGGCTATGAAAAACTGTTTTTT. Its protein product is CASSLTGTGYEKLFF.

This clone was seen once. The chain joins TRBV2 to TRBJ1-4; weak D call: TRBD1 (6 bases). This CDR3 has 15 amino acids. Trimming removed 6 bases from V and 8 bases from J, with 19 bases in between. Germline values: CDR1 SNHLY, CDR2 FYNNEI. Here the CDR3 DNA reads TGTGCCAGCAGCCAGGTGGCACAGGGAGTCGAAAAACTGTTTTTT. This gives the protein CASSQVAQGVEKLFF.

The V and J genes are TRBV6-5 and TRBJ2-1; D gene uncertain. The CDR3 extends over 14 amino acids. Trimming stripped 7 bases from V and 7 bases from J, with 17 bases between. Per the germline V gene, CDR1 is MNHEY and CDR2 is SVGAGI. CDR3 protein: CASKNSVSRNEQFF. The CDR3 nucleotides read TGTGCCAGCAAGAATTCGGTATCGAGGAATGAGCAGTTCTTC.

V gene TRBV7-9 combines with J gene TRBJ1-1; 9 bases align to TRBD1. J was trimmed by 7 bases and V by 2 bases; bases with no gene match: 5. CDR1 is SEHNR, CDR2 FQNEAQ, per germline (reference sequence). The CDR3 covers 14 residues. The CDR3 spells CASSLTGGSFEAFF. The CDR3 DNA sequence: TGTGCCAGCAGCTTAACAGGGGGCTCGTTTGAAGCTTTCTTT.

The count of this clone is one. The V and J genes are TRBV5-1 and TRBJ2-5; D is perhaps TRBD2 (6 bases). The CDR3 runs to 14 residues. Deletions cut 0 bases from V and 5 bases from J, with 11 bases between. Per germline, CDR1 SGHRS and CDR2 YFSETQ. Here the CDR3 DNA reads TGCGCCAGCAGCTTGGATGCGGGGATGGAGACCCAGTACTTC. Translated, it gives CASSLDAGMETQYF. The whole variable domain, remainder taken from reference TRBV5-1 and TRBJ2-5, is KAGVTQTPRYLIKTRGQQVTLSCSPISGHRSVSWYQQTPGQGLQFLFEYFSETQRNKGNFPGRFSGRQFSNSRSEMNVSTLELGDSALYLCASSLDAGMETQYFGPGTRLLVL.

The chain is built from TRBV19 and TRBJ2-6, with no clear D. The ends were cut back, 5 bases at V and 1 base at J, with 15 bases in the middle. CDR3 length: 17 residues. Germline V lookup: CDR1 LNHDA, CDR2 SQIVND (reference sequence). CDR3 DNA sequence: TGTGCCAGTAGTGCCGGGTCACCCCAGTCTGGGGCCAACGTCCTGACTTTC. Translating it yields CASSAGSPQSGANVLTF.

This sequence joins TRBV28 and TRBJ1-5; D ambiguous. Germline lookup yields CDR1 MDHEN and CDR2 SYDVKM. V lost 8 bases and J lost 7, with 12 bases in between. This CDR3 is 12 amino acids long. The CDR3: CASREEYQPQHF. The CDR3 nucleotides read TGTGCCAGCCGCGAGGAGTACCAGCCCCAGCATTTT.

This sequence joins TRBV6-5 and TRBJ2-2, with 8 bases matching TRBD2. The CDR3 extends over 15 amino acids. V lost 7 bases and J lost 6; bases outside the gene matches: 10. Germline V lookup: CDR1 MNHEY, CDR2 SVGAGI. The CDR3 protein is CASTRGGGPPGELFF. CDR3 DNA sequence: TGTGCCAGCACTCGAGGCGGGGGGCCCCCCGGGGAGCTGTTTTTT.

V gene TRBV19 combines with J gene TRBJ1-1; no reliable D call. The CDR3 is 13 residues long. Trimming cost V 3 bases and J 5 bases, with 10 bases left between them. Germline lookup yields CDR1 LNHDA and CDR2 SQIVND (reference sequence). CDR3 loop: CASSITWSTEAFF. In DNA form, the CDR3 reads TGTGCCAGTAGTATTACCTGGAGTACTGAAGCTTTCTTT.

This clone showed up many times. The rearrangement links TRBV19 to TRBJ1-2; 9 bases map to TRBD1. The CDR3 is 15 residues long. The J segment lost 7 bases and the V segment lost 3 bases, leaving 9 bases of the junction unmatched. Germline assignment: CDR1 LNHDA and CDR2 SQIVND (reference sequence). In DNA, the CDR3 is TGTGCCAGTAGTATCGGGACAGGGCCCCGGGGTGGCTACACCTTC. It codes for CASSIGTGPRGGYTF.

The chain combines TRBV6-5 with TRBJ2-7; D is perhaps TRBD1 (5 bases). The CDR3 contains 14 residues. Germline CDR1 and CDR2: MNHEY and SVGAGI. V lost 6 bases to trimming and J lost 0 bases, with 12 bases between them. The CDR3, as DNA: TGTGCCAGCAGGAATACAGGTAGCTCCTACGAGCAGTACTTC. This codes for CASRNTGSSYEQYF.

The chain couples TRBV7-9 to TRBJ2-7; D perhaps matches TRBD2 (6 bases). The ends were cut back, 8 bases at V and 6 bases at J, with 20 bases in the middle. From germline, CDR1 is SEHNR and CDR2 FQNEAQ (reference sequence). The CDR3 contains 14 residues. The CDR3 nucleotides read TGTGCCAGCGGGGACCAAATGGGGCGGGGCGAGCAGTACTTC. It translates to CASGDQMGRGEQYF.

This clone was seen once. The CDR3 DNA sequence: TGTGCCAGCAGTACTGCGGGCCGCACAGATACGCAGTATTTT. It specifies CASSTAGRTDTQYF. The chain has TRBV28 and TRBJ2-3; D perhaps matches TRBD2 (5 bases). This CDR3 is built from 14 residues. With 5 bases removed from V and 1 base from J, the gap between germline ends came to 10 bases. CDR1 is MDHEN and CDR2 is SYDVKM in the germline V gene.